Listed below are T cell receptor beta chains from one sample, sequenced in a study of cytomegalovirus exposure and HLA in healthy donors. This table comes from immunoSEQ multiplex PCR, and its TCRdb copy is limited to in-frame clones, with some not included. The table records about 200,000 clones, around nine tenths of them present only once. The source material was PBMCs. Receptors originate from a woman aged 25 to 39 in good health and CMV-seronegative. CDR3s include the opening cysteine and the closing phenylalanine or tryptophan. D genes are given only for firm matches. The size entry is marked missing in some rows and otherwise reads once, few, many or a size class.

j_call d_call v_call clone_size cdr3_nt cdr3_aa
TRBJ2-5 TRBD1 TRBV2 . TGTGCCAGCAGTGAAGATGGACAGGGGCAAGAGACCCAGTACTTC CASSEDGQGQETQYF
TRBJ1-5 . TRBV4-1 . TGCGCCAGCAGCCAAGATGACAGACGCAATCAGCCCCAGCATTTT CASSQDDRRNQPQHF
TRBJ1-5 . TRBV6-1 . TGTGCCAGCAGCCATTCGACAGTTAGACAGCCCCAGCATTTT CASSHSTVRQPQHF
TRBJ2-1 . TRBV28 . TGTGCCAGCAGTTTAGTCGGGTGGAATGAGCAGTTCTTC CASSLVGWNEQFF
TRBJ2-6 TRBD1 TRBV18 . TGTGCCAGCTCACAAGGACAGGGACGCTCTGGGGCCAACGTCCTGACTTTC CASSQGQGRSGANVLTF
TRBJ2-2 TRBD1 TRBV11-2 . TGTGCCAGCAGCCTCAGACAGGGAACCACCGGGGAGCTGTTTTTT CASSLRQGTTGELFF
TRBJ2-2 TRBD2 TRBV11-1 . TGTGCCAGCAGCTTCGGTGGGGGGGCGAACACCGGGGAGCTGTTTTTT CASSFGGGANTGELFF
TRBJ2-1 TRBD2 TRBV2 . TGTGCCAGCAGTGGCGGGACTAGCGGGGGGCTTGATTGGCAGTTCTTC CASSGGTSGGLDWQFF
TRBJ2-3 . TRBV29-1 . TGCAGCGTTGAAGATCAGGGAAATACGCAGTATTTT CSVEDQGNTQYF
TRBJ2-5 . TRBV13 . TGTGCCAGCAGCCCTAGGCGGGTGGCGGAAGAGACCCAGTACTTC CASSPRRVAEETQYF
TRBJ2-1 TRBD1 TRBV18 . TGTGCCAGCTCGGCCGGGACAGGGAGGTTAAATGAGCAGTTCTTC CASSAGTGRLNEQFF
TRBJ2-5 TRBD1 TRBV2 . TGTGCCAGCAGTGAAAGGACAGGGAGGGAGACCCAGTACTTC CASSERTGRETQYF
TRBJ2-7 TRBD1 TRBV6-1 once TGTGCCAGCAGTGAATTATTCGGGACAGAGACGAACGAGCAGTACTTC CASSELFGTETNEQYF
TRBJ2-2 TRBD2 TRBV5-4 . TGTGCCAGCAGCCCGAGGACTAGCGCATCGAACACCGGGGAGCTGTTTTTT CASSPRTSASNTGELFF
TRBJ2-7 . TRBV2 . TGTGCCAGCAGGAAGGACAGCCAGTCCTACGAGCAGTACTTC CASRKDSQSYEQYF
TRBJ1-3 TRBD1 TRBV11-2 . TGTGCCAGCAGCCCGGACAGGGCTGGAAACACCATATATTTT CASSPDRAGNTIYF
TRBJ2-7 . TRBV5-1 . TGCGCCAGCAGCTTAGGGGCTACCCGAGCTTACGAGCAGTACTTC CASSLGATRAYEQYF
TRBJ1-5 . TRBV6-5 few TGTGCCAGCAGTGTAGACAGACATCAGCCCCAGCATTTT CASSVDRHQPQHF
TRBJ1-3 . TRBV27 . TGTGCCAGCAGTTTATCGTTCCACTCTGGAAACACCATATATTTT CASSLSFHSGNTIYF
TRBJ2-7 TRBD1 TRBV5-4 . TGTGCCAGCAGCTTTGGGACAGGGGGATATGTTTTGGTGGGCGAGCAGTACTTC CASSFGTGGYVLVGEQYF
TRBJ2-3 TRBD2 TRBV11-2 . TGTGCCAGCAGCTTAGAAGTGAAGCGGGAGGAGTATTTT CASSLEVKREEYF
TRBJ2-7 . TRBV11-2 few TGTGCCAGCAGCTTAGATCTTTACGAGCAGTACTTC CASSLDLYEQYF
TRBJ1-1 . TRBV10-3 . TGTGCCATCAGTTCGGGGAAAACTGAAGCTTTCTTT CAISSGKTEAFF
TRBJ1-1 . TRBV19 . TGTGCCAGCGTTGGAGCGGCGAACACTGAAGCTTTCTTT CASVGAANTEAFF
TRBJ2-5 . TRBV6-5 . TGTGCCAGCAGTTCTTTCGGGGAGACCCAGTACTTC CASSSFGETQYF
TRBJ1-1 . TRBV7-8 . TGTGCCAGCAGCCCGACCAGGGAGGGTGAAGCTTTCTTT CASSPTREGEAFF
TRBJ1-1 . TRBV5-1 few TGCGCCAGCAGCTTAGACAGGATGAACACTGAAGCTTTCTTT CASSLDRMNTEAFF
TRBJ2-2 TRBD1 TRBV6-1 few TGTGCCAGCAGCTTAAGGACAGGGATAACCGGGGAGCTGTTTTTT CASSLRTGITGELFF
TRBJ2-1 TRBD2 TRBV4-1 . TGCGCCAGCAGCCAACCCCTGGGAGAGCGGGAGGCCTATGAGCAGTTCTTC CASSQPLGEREAYEQFF
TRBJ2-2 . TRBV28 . TGTGCATTGACAGCCAACACCGGGGAGCTGTTTTTT CALTANTGELFF
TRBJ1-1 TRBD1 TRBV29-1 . TGCAGCGTCCCAGGGGGCGCGAACACTGAAGCTTTCTTT CSVPGGANTEAFF
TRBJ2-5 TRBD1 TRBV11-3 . TGTGCCAGCAGCGTGGGGACAGGGGCCCAAGAGACCCAGTACTTC CASSVGTGAQETQYF
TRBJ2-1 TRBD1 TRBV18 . TGTGCCAGCTCCCCCGACAGGGACTCCTACAATGAGCAGTTCTTC CASSPDRDSYNEQFF
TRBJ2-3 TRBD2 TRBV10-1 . TGCGCCAGCAGTGAGGTTCGGGGGGTCACAGATACGCAGTATTTT CASSEVRGVTDTQYF
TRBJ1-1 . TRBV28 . TGTGCCAGCAGTTTCATAGCGGGGGATGAAGCTTTCTTT CASSFIAGDEAFF
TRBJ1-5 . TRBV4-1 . TGCGCCAGCAGCCAAGAGGGGGGGGTGGGCAATCAGCCCCAGCATTTT CASSQEGGVGNQPQHF
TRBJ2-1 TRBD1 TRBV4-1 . TGCGCCAGCAGCCAAGTCCGACAGGGGAACAATGAGCAGTTCTTC CASSQVRQGNNEQFF
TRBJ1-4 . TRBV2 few TGTGCCAGCTGTCCCGAGGCAACTAATGAAAAACTGTTTTTT CASCPEATNEKLFF
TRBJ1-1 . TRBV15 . TGTGCCACCAGCAGGTGGGCGGAGGGCTCGGCTTTCTTT CATSRWAEGSAFF
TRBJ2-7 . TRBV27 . TGTGCCAGCAGTTTCTATCCCCCCAGGTCCTCCTACGAGCAGTACTTC CASSFYPPRSSYEQYF
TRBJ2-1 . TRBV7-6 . TGTGCCAGCAGCCCCGTCTTCGCAGGGGCGCAGAATGAGCAGTTCTTC CASSPVFAGAQNEQFF
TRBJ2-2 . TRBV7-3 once TGTGCCAGCAGCTTCCGGGGTGCGAACACCGGGGAGCTGTTTTTT CASSFRGANTGELFF
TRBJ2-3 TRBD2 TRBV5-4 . TGTGCCAGCAGCTTTCGCCCGGGGGGTCGGGGCCCAGATACGCAGTATTTT CASSFRPGGRGPDTQYF
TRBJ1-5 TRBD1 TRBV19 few TGTGCCAGTAGTATCCAGTCGGGACAGCATAATCAGCCCCAGCATTTT CASSIQSGQHNQPQHF
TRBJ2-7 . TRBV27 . TGTGCCAGCAGGGGGCTAGCGACTGCTCATCCCTACGAGCAGTACTTC CASRGLATAHPYEQYF
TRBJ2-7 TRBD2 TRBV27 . TGTGCCAGCAGTTTAAAAGCGGGAGTCTACGAGCAGTACTTC CASSLKAGVYEQYF
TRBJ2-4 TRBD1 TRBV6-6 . TGTGCCAGCAGTTATACAGGGGACATTCAGTACTTC CASSYTGDIQYF
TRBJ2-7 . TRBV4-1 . TGCGCCAGCAGCCAGGACCCGGGACAAGGGGGCGAGCAGTACTTC CASSQDPGQGGEQYF
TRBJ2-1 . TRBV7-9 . TGTGCCAGCAGCTTAACGGGCAATGAGCAGTTCTTC CASSLTGNEQFF
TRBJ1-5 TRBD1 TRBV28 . TGTGCCAGCAGTTCCCATGGGACAGGGGGTCAGCCCCAGCATTTT CASSSHGTGGQPQHF
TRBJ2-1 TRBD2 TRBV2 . TGTGCCAGCAAGAGGGGAGCGGGGGACTACAATGAGCAGTTCTTC CASKRGAGDYNEQFF
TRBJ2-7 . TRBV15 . TGTGCCACCAGCAGAGATGAGCCCGCGGCCCCCTACGAGCAGTACTTC CATSRDEPAAPYEQYF
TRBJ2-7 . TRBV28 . TGTGCCAGCAGTTTAAGGGCGGGGGCCGGCCGCTACGAGCAGTACTTC CASSLRAGAGRYEQYF
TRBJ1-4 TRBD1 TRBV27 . TGTGCCAGCAGTTTAAAAGGGACAGGGGGAGAAAAACTGTTTTTT CASSLKGTGGEKLFF
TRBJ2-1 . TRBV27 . TGTGCCAGCAGGGTAAGGTCATTCACGGCTAGCTCCTACAATGAGCAGTTCTTC CASRVRSFTASSYNEQFF
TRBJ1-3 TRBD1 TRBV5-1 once TGCGCCAGCAGCCCCGGGACAGTGTGGAGCTCTGGAAACACCATATATTTT CASSPGTVWSSGNTIYF
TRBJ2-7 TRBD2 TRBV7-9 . TGTGCCAGCAGCCGCCTGGCGGGAGGGTCCTACGAGCAGTACTTC CASSRLAGGSYEQYF
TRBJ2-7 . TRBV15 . TGTGCCACCAGCTTAACAGGGTACGTCTCCTACGAGCAGTACTTC CATSLTGYVSYEQYF
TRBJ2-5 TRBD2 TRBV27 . TGTGCCAGCACACAGGGGGTAGCGGGGGGGCTGGAGACCCAGTACTTC CASTQGVAGGLETQYF
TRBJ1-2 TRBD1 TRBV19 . TGTGCCAGTAGTCCGGGACAGTCTAACTATGGCTACACCTTC CASSPGQSNYGYTF